The T cell receptor (beta chain) under discussion was sequenced for a study of shared T cell receptors in the human thymus (dated by TCRdb to the early 2020s). For the wider study: The study investigated the way shared, self-reactive T-cell receptor alpha chains are produced in the human thymus.

The CDR3 runs 14 amino acids, cysteine and phenylalanine included. Here the CDR3 DNA is all that survives: 42 bases in frame from base 1. In the germline V gene, CDR1 corresponds to MNHEY and CDR2 to SVGAGI. Trimming leaves V shorter by 4 bases and J shorter by 5 bases, with the junction holding 5 bases beyond the gene matches. The library came from the immunoSEQ multiplex PCR assay. TCRdb's version of the immuneACCESS table is confined to in-frame rearrangements and falls short of the full clone set. An unresolved V gene accounts for under half of the shortfall where checked; the remainder is of unknown origin. The sample records over 650,000 clones, 80% to 90% of which are singletons. Roughly 0.0094% of the sample lies in the top ten. About this clone: This clone's antigen is unknown. No per-base quality is available; no much larger clone lies one base away.

The sample also formed part of further work on human thymus T cells. The second investigation adds: In Finland, the donors were immunologically healthy infants who were having open corrective cardiac surgery for congenital heart defects. The thymus tissue came from surgical resects taken out during corrective cardiac surgery. V and J gene segment usage appeared biased in both thymic and peripheral blood repertoires. According to the related research, thymic TCR repertoires were highly overlapping among unrelated individuals. The study described the TCR alpha and beta repertoires in about eight infant thymus samples and a few matching peripheral blood samples. The infant donors were about 7 to 244 days old, and the cohort included over five males and two females. Thymocytes were released mechanically from tissue and stored at -70 °C as pellets of about 8.5-31 million cells. A QIAsymphony instrument was used to extract genomic DNA from frozen cell pellets. The immunoSEQ multiplex PCR assay was used to amplify the TCRB and TCRAD loci from a standardized amount of quality-controlled genomic DNA. The V(D)J region was spanned by amplicons of a length sufficient to cover the CDR3 and to identify V and J genes. Through the commercial immunoSEQ service, the amplicons were sequenced on an Illumina platform. Primer bias and sequencing errors were corrected as previously described, and TCRAD and TCRB were defined on the basis of the IMGT database. Analysis of the repertoires was done with immunoSEQ Analyzer 3.0 and VDJTools and included basic statistics, V/J segment usage, diversity estimates, rarefaction and pairwise overlap. Chao1, ChaoE, Efron-Thisted, Shannon and inverse Simpson indices were used to estimate diversity, which was also estimated on datasets down-sampled to the smallest sample. Repertoire overlap was determined by strict matching of CDR3 nucleotide sequence, V gene and J gene, and Jaccard-based multidimensional scaling clustering was applied. On average, roughly 740,000 unique TCRB clonotypes were obtained from thymus samples, compared with around 78,000 from blood samples.

Recombination connected TRBV6-5 to TRBJ2-3, with 8 middle bases fitting TRBD1. This sequence originates from a boy under three years old with a congenital heart defect. Donor details come from another sample of the same person, matched by shared clones. What was sequenced was thymocytes. DNA sequence: TGTGCCAGCAGTTCCCAGGGGGCAGAAGATACGCAGTATTTT. This translates into CASSSQGAEDTQYF.